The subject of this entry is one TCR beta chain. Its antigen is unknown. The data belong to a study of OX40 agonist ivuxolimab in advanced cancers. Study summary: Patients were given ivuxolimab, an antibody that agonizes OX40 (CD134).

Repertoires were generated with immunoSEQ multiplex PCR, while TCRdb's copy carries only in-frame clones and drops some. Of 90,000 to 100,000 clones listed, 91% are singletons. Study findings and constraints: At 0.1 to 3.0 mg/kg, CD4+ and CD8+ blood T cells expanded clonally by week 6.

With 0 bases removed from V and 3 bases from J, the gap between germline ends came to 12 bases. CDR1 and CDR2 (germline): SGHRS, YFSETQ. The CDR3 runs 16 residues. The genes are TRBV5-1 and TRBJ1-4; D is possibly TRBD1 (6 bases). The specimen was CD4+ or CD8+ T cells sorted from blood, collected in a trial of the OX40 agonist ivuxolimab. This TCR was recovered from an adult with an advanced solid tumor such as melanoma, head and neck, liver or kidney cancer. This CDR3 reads CASSLGQGRANEKLFF. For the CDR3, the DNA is TGCGCCAGCAGCTTGGGTCAGGGGCGGGCTAATGAAAAACTGTTTTTT.